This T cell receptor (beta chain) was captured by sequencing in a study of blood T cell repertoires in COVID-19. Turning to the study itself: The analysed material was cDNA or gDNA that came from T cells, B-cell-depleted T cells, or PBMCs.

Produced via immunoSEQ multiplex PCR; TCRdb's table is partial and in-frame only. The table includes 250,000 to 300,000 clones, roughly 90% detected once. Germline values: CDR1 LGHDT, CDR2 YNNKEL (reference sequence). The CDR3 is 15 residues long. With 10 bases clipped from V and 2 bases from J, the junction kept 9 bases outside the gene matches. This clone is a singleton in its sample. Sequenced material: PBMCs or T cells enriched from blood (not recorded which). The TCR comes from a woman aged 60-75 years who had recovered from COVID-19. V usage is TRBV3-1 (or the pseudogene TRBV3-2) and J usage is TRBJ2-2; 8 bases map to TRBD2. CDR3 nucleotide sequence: TGTGCCACCGCCCCGCGGGGGGCCAACACCGGGGAGCTGTTTTTT. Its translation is CATAPRGANTGELFF.